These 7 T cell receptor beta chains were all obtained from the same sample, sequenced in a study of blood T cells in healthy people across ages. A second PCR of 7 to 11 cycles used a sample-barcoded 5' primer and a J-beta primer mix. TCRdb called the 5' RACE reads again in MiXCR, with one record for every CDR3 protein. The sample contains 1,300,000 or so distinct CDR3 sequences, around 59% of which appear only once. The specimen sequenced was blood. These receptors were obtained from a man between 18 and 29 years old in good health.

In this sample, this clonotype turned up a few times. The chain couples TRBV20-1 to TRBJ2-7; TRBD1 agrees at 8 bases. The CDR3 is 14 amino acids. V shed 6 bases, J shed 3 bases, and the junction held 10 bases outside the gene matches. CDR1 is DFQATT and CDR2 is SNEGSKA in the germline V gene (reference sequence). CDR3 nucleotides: TGCAGTGCCTCGACGGGACAGGCTAGCTACGAGCAGTACTTC. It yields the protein CSASTGQASYEQYF.

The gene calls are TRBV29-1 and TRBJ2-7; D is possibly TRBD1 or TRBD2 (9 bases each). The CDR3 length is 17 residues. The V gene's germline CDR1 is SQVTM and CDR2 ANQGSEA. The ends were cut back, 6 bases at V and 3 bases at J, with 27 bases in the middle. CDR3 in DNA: TGCAGCGTCTCACAGGGGGCGGTTAGCGGGGGCATCTACGAGCAGTACTTC. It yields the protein CSVSQGAVSGGIYEQYF.

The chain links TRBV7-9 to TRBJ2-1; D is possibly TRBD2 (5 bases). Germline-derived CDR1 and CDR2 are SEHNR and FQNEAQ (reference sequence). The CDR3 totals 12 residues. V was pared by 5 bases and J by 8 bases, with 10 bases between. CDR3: CASSPDSDEQFF. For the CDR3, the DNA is TGTGCCAGCAGCCCGGACTCTGATGAGCAGTTCTTC.

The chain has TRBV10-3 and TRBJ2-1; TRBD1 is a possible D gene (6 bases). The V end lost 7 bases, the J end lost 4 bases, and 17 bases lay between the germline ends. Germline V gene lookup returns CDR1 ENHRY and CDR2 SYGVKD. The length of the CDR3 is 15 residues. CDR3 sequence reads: CAINGLRGGYNEQFF. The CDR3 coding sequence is TGTGCCATCAACGGGTTGAGAGGGGGATACAATGAGCAGTTCTTC.

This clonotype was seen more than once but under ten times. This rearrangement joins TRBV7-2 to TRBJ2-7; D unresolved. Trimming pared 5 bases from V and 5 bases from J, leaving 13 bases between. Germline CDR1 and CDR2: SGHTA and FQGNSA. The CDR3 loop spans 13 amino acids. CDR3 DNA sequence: TGTGCCAGCAGCCCCCGATCACTGAACGAGCAGTACTTC. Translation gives CASSPRSLNEQYF.

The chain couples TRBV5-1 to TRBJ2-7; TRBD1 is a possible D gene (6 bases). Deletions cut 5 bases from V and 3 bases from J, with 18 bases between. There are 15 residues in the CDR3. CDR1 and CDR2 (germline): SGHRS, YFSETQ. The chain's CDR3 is CASRVATGHNYEQYF. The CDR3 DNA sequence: TGCGCCAGCAGGGTAGCCACGGGACATAACTACGAGCAGTACTTC.

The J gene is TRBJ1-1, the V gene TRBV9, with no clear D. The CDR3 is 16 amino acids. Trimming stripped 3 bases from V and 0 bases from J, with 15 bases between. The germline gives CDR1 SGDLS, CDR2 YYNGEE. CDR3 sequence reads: CASSGPRGGLNTEAFF. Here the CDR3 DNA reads TGTGCCAGCAGCGGACCCCGGGGAGGACTGAACACTGAAGCTTTCTTT.